The clone carrying this T cell receptor (beta chain) was seen a single time. Its antigen remains unidentified. V lost 2 bases, J lost 2 bases, and 6 bases lay in between. The germline CDR1 and CDR2 sequences are SEHNR and FQNEAQ (reference sequence). The CDR3 is 13 amino acids. The data are from a study of T cell responses to AZD1222 COVID-19 vaccine. Findings of the study overall: Across spike, vaccine-associated CD4 TCRs were found, dominant at 160-218 and 743-854.

Assay: immunoSEQ multiplex PCR; the TCRdb copy retains only in-frame clones and omits some. The sample records 99,000 or so clones, approximately 90% being singletons. This clonotype was obtained from an adult in good health. Material: peripheral blood, obtained on day 0 of AZD1222 vaccination. The chain recombines TRBV7-9 with TRBJ1-1; D is uncertain. This CDR3 reads CASSLQVNTEAFF. The CDR3 DNA reads as TGTGCCAGCAGCTTACAGGTTAACACTGAAGCTTTCTTT.